Presented here are 25 T cell receptor beta chains from one specimen sequenced in a study of T cells in Graves' hyperthyroidism and ophthalmopathy. RNA transcripts yielded amplified TCR beta CDR3 regions. RT-PCR in the first round (using the HTBI primer set) targeted the TCR CDR3. TCRdb analysed the multiplex PCR reads with MiXCR anew, one entry per CDR3 protein. This table has approximately 300,000 distinct CDR3 sequences, approximately 17% appearing once. What was sequenced was blood. The receptors stem from a man aged 25 to 40 with Graves' hyperthyroidism.

The chain recombines TRBV5-1 with TRBJ2-1, with 8 bases that match TRBD2. Trimming removed 6 bases from V and 6 bases from J; junction bases left unmatched: 11. The CDR3 length is 15 residues. Per germline, CDR1 SGHRS and CDR2 YFSETQ. DNA for the CDR3: TGCGCCAGCACCATTCCGGGACTAGGGGGCAATGAGCAGTTCTTC. Its protein is CASTIPGLGGNEQFF.

This clonotype has at least ten counts. V gene TRBV2 combines with J gene TRBJ2-3; 7 nucleotides line up with TRBD2. The V gene end was trimmed by 6 bases and the J gene end by 2 bases; junction bases not matched to a gene: 5. The CDR3 spans 14 residues. Germline CDR1 and CDR2: SNHLY and FYNNEI. The CDR3 is CASRERENTDTQYF. CDR3 nucleotide sequence: TGTGCCAGCAGGGAGCGGGAAAACACAGATACGCAGTATTTT.

This clonotype was seen repeatedly, ten times or more. The chain joins TRBV7-8 to TRBJ2-3; D possibly corresponds to TRBD2 (6 bases). Germline V CDR1 and CDR2: SGHVS, FQNEAQ. The length of the CDR3 is 16 residues. The V and J ends lost 1 base and 8 bases respectively, with 19 bases between them. CDR3 sequence (DNA): TGTGCCAGCAGCTTAGGACATCGAACCAAGGGAGGTACGCAGTATTTT. This translates into CASSLGHRTKGGTQYF.

This rearrangement joins TRBV7-2 to TRBJ2-1; D is uncertain. The ends were cut back, 3 bases at V and 4 bases at J, with 10 bases in the middle. This CDR3 has 14 residues. Per the germline V gene, CDR1 is SGHTA and CDR2 is FQGNSA. This chain's CDR3 is CASSFPGPYNEQFF. The CDR3 region has the DNA TGTGCCAGCAGCTTCCCCGGACCATACAATGAGCAGTTCTTC.

A note on this clonotype: This may be a read error: a much more frequent sequence differs by one nucleotide. V gene TRBV7-9 combines with J gene TRBJ2-7; 10 bases are shared with TRBD2. Unmatched junction bases numbered 17, after V lost 2 bases and J lost 7 bases. The CDR3 is 18 residues long. Germline V CDR1 and CDR2: SEHNR, FQNEAQ (reference sequence). As DNA, the CDR3 is TGTGCCAGCAGCTTATTCCCTAGCGGGAGATTCTCTAGGAATGAGCAGTACTTC. Amino acids: CASSLFPSGRFSRNEQYF.

This clonotype was detected many times. V and J are TRBV18 and TRBJ2-3; 7 positions agree with TRBD2. Germline assignment: CDR1 KGHSH and CDR2 LQKENI. The CDR3 runs to 16 residues. V shed 6 bases, J shed 4 bases, and the junction held 13 bases outside the gene matches. This CDR3 is CASSPNGAGAADTQYF. CDR3 nucleotides: TGTGCCAGCTCTCCCAACGGGGCGGGAGCGGCAGATACGCAGTATTTT.

This clonotype has a count of ten or more. V and J are TRBV10-3 and TRBJ1-1; D gene ambiguous. CDR1 and CDR2 from the germline V gene are ENHRY and SYGVKD. V gave up 4 bases and J gave up 8 bases, with 8 bases separating them. The CDR3 has 11 amino acids. CDR3 in amino acids: CAISGGGEAFF. DNA for the CDR3: TGTGCCATCAGTGGTGGTGGGGAAGCTTTCTTT.

This clonotype was detected a few times. This chain connects TRBV6-5 to TRBJ1-1; unclear D gene. Trimming cost V 4 bases and J 1 base, with 16 bases left between them. CDR3 size: 16 residues. Germline CDR1 is MNHEY and CDR2 is SVGAGI. The CDR3 protein is CASSSLTGPENTEAFF. Written as DNA, the CDR3 is TGTGCCAGCAGTTCCCTCACTGGACCGGAGAACACTGAAGCTTTCTTT.

The CDR3 here is CASSQDPPRSGNTIYF. Written as DNA, the CDR3 is TGTGCCAGCAGCCAAGATCCTCCTCGTTCTGGAAACACCATATATTTT. V and J are TRBV14 and TRBJ1-3; D remains ambiguous. V lost 0 bases to trimming and J lost 1 base, with 10 bases between them. CDR3 length equals 16 residues. Germline loops: CDR1 SGHDN, CDR2 FVKESK.

The rearrangement links TRBV2 to TRBJ2-1; 10 bases fit TRBD1. V was pared by 7 bases and J by 4 bases, with 7 bases of the junction left unmatched. CDR1 is SNHLY and CDR2 is FYNNEI in the germline V gene. The CDR3 is made up of 15 amino acids. The CDR3 region is CASIKGQGIYNEQFF. Here the CDR3 DNA reads TGTGCCAGCATAAAGGGACAGGGGATATACAATGAGCAGTTCTTC.

This clonotype was counted at least ten times. The CDR3 DNA is TGTGCCAGCAGTTGGGGACTAGCGGGAGCCACAGATACGCAGTATTTT. This sequence encodes CASSWGLAGATDTQYF. J is TRBJ2-3 and V is TRBV12-3 or TRBV12-4; 14 bases fit TRBD2. The junction had 2 bases not matched to a gene; V was cut back by 4 bases and J by 2 bases. The CDR3 runs 16 residues.

This clonotype came up many times. This CDR3 reads CASSNDADSSYEQYF. In DNA form, the CDR3 reads TGTGCCAGCAGTAACGATGCGGACTCCTCCTACGAGCAGTACTTC. The gene calls are TRBV6-2 or TRBV6-3 and TRBJ2-7; the D gene is possibly TRBD2 (5 bases). The CDR3 covers 15 residues. V was clipped by 5 bases and J by 0 bases, with 14 bases between them. The germline gives CDR1 MNHEY, CDR2 SVGEGT.

The CDR3 DNA sequence: TGTGCCTGGAGTTGGATGGGGGAGCAGTTCTTC. This encodes CAWSWMGEQFF. V gene TRBV30 combines with J gene TRBJ2-1; the D is unclear. Germline V gene data show CDR1 as GTSNPN and CDR2 as SVGIG (reference sequence). The length of the CDR3 is 11 residues. The V end lost 2 bases, the J end lost 10 bases, and 9 bases lay between the germline ends.

This clonotype was seen at least ten times. The V and J genes are TRBV27 and TRBJ2-3, with 9 positions matching TRBD2. J lost 6 bases, V lost 10 bases, and 17 bases had no gene match. The CDR3 contains 16 residues. CDR1 and CDR2 (germline): MNHEY, SMNVEV (reference sequence). CDR3 sequence (DNA): TGTGCCATCTCGTCCGCAGGCGGGAGGGCCCCGGATACGCAGTATTTT. This codes for CAISSAGGRAPDTQYF.

This clonotype was seen only a few times. This rearrangement joins TRBV14 to TRBJ2-5; D gene unclear. This CDR3 has 13 residues. V lost 0 bases and J 5 bases, leaving 7 bases between the germline ends. From germline, CDR1 is SGHDN and CDR2 FVKESK. The CDR3 region is CASSQDGYETQYF. The CDR3 DNA follows: TGTGCCAGCAGCCAAGATGGCTATGAGACCCAGTACTTC.

Only a few counts were recorded for this clonotype. The chain is built from TRBV4-1 and TRBJ2-7, with TRBD1 matching 8 bases. Germline-derived CDR1 and CDR2 are MGHRA and YSYEKL. J gave up 3 bases and V 9 bases, and 4 bases lay outside the gene matches. The CDR3 is 12 residues long. The CDR3 nucleotides read TGCGCCAGGACAGGGGAAGGCTACGAGCAGTACTTC. The encoded protein is CARTGEGYEQYF.

This clonotype was seen more than once but under ten times. The rearrangement joins TRBV11-1 to TRBJ2-5, with D unresolved. Germline V gives CDR1 SGHAT, CDR2 FQDESV (reference sequence). This CDR3 spans 11 amino acids. The V end lost 10 bases, the J end lost 0 bases, and 6 bases lay between the germline ends. The CDR3 DNA follows: TGTGCCACCCAGTACCAAGAGACCCAGTACTTC. Its translation: CATQYQETQYF.

This clonotype was counted a few times. The CDR3 DNA sequence: TGTGCCAGTAGTTGGGGACTAGCGGGATTTGGGGAGACCCAGTACTTC. This translates into CASSWGLAGFGETQYF. This chain joins TRBV19 and TRBJ2-5, with 13 bases fitting TRBD2. The CDR3 spans 16 residues. J was trimmed by 5 bases and V by 5 bases; bases with no gene match: 8. Germline lookup yields CDR1 LNHDA and CDR2 SQIVND (reference sequence).

The rearrangement links TRBV24-1 to TRBJ2-1; TRBD2 might be the D (5 bases). Germline V gene lookup returns CDR1 KGHDR and CDR2 SFDVKD. The V and J ends lost 2 bases and 7 bases respectively, with 11 bases between them. The CDR3 covers 14 residues. Here the CDR3 DNA reads TGTGCCACCAGTGATTCGGCGTCGGGGAATGAGCAGTTCTTC. Residues: CATSDSASGNEQFF.

The J gene is TRBJ2-1, the V gene TRBV19, with 8 bases matching TRBD2. Germline loops: CDR1 LNHDA, CDR2 SQIVND (reference sequence). The CDR3 spans 15 residues. Germline trimming cut 2 bases from V and 0 bases from J; bases unmatched to any gene: 0. CDR3 sequence (DNA): TGTGCCAGTAGTATAAGCGGGGGCTCCTACAATGAGCAGTTCTTC. As protein: CASSISGGSYNEQFF.

The genes are TRBV27 and TRBJ2-7; the D gene is possibly TRBD2 (6 bases). Between the trimmed V and J ends, which lost 5 bases and 3 bases, there was a span of 14 bases. Germline V gives CDR1 MNHEY, CDR2 SMNVEV (reference sequence). The CDR3 loop spans 14 amino acids. CDR3 in amino acids: CASSAPGLIYEQYF. CDR3 bases: TGTGCCAGCAGTGCCCCGGGACTGATCTACGAGCAGTACTTC.

On this clonotype: A read error is possible here, since a much larger clone lies one base away. Likely a read error: the CDR3 ends without its conserved phenylalanine or tryptophan. The chain joins TRBV18 to TRBJ2-7; D remains unclear. There are 15 residues in the CDR3. V was shortened by 3 bases and J by 0 bases, with 12 bases between the two germline ends. Germline lookup yields CDR1 KGHSH and CDR2 LQKENI. DNA of the CDR3: TGTGCCAGCTCACCGGGCCTGCTCTCCTCCTACGAGCAGTACTCC. Its translation: CASSPGLLSSYEQYS.

This clonotype was observed a handful of times. The chain is built from TRBV6-5 and TRBJ2-1; 10 bases match TRBD2. V lost 0 bases, J lost 8 bases, and 4 bases stayed unmatched. Germline loops: CDR1 MNHEY, CDR2 SVGAGI. The CDR3 is 15 amino acids. The CDR3 DNA sequence: TGTGCCAGCAGTTACTCTCCTAGCGGGAGAGATGAGCAGTTCTTC. This translates into CASSYSPSGRDEQFF.

This clonotype turned up a few times. CDR3 region: CASSLASGELHTGELFF. In nucleotides, the CDR3 is TGTGCCAGCAGCTTGGCAAGCGGGGAGTTACACACCGGGGAGCTGTTTTTT. This chain connects TRBV7-3 to TRBJ2-2; 7 nucleotides align to TRBD2. Germline V gene data show CDR1 as SGHTA and CDR2 as FQGTGA. V was pared by 3 bases and J by 3 bases, with 10 bases of the junction left unmatched. CDR3 length: 17 residues.

This clonotype was observed a handful of times. The chain joins TRBV19 to TRBJ2-7; D is unclear. Germline assignment: CDR1 LNHDA and CDR2 SQIVND (reference sequence). The ends were cut back, 3 bases at V and 3 bases at J, with 9 bases in the middle. This CDR3 has 13 residues. CDR3 DNA sequence: TGTGCCAGTAGTATTGGGTCCCTCTACGAGCAGTACTTC. Its protein product is CASSIGSLYEQYF.